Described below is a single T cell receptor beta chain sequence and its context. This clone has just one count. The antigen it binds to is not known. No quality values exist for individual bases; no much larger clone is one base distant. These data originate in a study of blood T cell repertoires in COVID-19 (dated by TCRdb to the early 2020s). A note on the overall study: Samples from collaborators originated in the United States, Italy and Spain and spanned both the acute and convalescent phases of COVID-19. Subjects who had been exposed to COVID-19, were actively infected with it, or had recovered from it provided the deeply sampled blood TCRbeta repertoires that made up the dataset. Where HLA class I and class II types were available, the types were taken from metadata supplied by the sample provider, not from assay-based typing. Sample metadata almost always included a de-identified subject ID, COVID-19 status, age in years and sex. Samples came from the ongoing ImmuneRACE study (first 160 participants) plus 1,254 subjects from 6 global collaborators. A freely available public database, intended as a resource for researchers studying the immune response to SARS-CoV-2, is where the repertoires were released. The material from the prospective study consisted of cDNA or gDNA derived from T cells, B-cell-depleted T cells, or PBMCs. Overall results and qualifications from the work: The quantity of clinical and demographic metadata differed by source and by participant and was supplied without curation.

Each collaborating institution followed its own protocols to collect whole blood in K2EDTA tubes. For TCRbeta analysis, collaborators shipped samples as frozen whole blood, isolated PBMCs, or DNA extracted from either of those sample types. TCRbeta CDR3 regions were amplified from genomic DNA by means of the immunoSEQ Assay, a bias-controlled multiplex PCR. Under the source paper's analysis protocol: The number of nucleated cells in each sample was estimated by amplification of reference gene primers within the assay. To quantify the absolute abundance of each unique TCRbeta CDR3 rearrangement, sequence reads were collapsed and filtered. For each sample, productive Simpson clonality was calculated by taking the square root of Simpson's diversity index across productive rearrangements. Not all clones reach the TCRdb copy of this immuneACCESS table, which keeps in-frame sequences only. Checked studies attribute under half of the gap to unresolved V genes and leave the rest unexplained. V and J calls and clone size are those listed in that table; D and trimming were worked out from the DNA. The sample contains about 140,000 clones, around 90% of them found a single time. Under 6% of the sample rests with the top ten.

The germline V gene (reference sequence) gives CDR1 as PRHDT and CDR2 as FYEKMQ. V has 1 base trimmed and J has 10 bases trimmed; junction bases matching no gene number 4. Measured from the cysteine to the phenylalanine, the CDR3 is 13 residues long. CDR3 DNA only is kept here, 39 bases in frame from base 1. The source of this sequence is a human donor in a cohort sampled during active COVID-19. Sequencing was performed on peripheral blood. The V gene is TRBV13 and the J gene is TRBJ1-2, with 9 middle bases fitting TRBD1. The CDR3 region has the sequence CASSLVGQGTYTF. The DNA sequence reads TGTGCCAGCAGCTTAGTGGGACAGGGAACCTACACCTTC.